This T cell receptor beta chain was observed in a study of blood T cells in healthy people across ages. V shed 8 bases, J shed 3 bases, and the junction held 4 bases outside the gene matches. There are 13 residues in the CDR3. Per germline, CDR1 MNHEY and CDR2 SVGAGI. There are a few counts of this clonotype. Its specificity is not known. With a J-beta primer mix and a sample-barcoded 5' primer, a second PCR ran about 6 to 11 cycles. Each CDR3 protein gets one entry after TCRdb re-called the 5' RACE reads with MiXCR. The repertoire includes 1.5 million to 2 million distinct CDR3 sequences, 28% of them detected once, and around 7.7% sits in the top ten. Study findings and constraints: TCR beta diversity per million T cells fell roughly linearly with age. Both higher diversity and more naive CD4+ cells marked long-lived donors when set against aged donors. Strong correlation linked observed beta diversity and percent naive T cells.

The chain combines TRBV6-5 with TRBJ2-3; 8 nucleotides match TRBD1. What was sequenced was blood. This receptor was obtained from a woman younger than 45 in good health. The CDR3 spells CASYRGITDTQYF. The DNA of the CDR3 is TGTGCCAGCTACAGGGGGATAACAGATACGCAGTATTTT.